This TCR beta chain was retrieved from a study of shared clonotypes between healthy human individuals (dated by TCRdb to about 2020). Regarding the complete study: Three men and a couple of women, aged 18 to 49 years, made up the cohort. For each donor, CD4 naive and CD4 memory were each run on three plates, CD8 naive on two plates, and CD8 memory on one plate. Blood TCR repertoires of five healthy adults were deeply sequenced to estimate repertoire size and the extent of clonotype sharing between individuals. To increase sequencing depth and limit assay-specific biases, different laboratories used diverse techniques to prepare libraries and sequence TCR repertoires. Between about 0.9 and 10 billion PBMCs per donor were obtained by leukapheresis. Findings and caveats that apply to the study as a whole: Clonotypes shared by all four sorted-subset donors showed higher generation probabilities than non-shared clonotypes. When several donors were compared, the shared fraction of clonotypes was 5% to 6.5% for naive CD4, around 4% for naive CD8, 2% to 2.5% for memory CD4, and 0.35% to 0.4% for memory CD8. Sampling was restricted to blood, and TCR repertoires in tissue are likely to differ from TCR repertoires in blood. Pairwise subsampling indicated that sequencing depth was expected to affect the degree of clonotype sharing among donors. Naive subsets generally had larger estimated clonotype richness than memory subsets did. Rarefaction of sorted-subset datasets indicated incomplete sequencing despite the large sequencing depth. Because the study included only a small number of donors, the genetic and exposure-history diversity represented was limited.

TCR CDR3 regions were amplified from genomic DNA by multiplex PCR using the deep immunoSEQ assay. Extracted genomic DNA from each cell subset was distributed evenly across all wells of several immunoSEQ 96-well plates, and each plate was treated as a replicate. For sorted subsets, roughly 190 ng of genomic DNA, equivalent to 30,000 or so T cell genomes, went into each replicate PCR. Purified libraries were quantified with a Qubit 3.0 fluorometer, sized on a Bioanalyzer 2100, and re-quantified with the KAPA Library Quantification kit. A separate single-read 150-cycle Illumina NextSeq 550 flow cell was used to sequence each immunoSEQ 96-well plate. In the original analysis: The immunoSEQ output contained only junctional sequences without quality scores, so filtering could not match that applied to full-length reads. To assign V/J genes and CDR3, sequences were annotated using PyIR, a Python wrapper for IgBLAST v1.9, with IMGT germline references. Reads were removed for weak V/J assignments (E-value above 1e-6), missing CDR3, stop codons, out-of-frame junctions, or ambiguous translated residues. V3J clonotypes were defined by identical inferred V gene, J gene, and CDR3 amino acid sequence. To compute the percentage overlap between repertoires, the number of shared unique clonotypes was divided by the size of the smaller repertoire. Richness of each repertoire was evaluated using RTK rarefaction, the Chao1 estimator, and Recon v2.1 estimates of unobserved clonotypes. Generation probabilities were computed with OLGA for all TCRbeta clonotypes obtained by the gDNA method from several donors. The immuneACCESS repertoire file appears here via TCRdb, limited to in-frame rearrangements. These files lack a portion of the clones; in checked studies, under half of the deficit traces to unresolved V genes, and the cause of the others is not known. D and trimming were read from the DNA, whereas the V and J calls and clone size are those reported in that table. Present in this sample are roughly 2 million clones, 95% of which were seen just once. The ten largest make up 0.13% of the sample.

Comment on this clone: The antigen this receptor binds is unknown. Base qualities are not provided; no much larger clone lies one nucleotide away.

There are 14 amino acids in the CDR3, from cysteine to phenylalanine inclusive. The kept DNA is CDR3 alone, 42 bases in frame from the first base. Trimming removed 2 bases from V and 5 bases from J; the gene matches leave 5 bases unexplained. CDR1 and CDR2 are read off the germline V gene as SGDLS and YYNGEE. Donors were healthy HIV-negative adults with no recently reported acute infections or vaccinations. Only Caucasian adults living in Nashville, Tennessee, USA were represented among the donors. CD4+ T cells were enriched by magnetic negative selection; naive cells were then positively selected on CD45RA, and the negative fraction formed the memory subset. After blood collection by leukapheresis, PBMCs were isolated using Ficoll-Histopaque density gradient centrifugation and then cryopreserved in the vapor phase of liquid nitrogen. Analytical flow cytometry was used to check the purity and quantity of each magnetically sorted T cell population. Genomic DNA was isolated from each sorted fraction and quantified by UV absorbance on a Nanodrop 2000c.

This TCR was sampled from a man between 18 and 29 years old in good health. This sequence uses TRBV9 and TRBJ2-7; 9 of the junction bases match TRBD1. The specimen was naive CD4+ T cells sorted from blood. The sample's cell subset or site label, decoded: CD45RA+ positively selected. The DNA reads TGTGCCAGCAGCGTCGGGACAGGGTATCACGAGCAGTACTTC. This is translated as CASSVGTGYHEQYF.